The rows below give T cell receptor beta chains drawn from one sample of a study of early stage breast cancer tumors. Some clones are missing from TCRdb's copy, which holds only in-frame ones; the method was immunoSEQ multiplex PCR. The profile shows tens of thousands of clones, 85% to 95% of them singletons. Sequenced: blood. The source of these receptors is a person aged 70 to 80 with breast cancer. Both conserved end residues are part of each CDR3. A D gene is named only where the DNA matches it firmly. A row's size may be missing; if present it is once, few, many or a size class.

TRBJ1-1	.	TRBV5-1	TRBD1	TGCGCCAGCAGCTTGGCGACAGGGGACACTGAAGCTTTCTTT	CASSLATGDTEAFF
TRBJ2-1	.	TRBV12-2	.	TGTGCAAGTCGCTTAGGGAATACAGGGGATTCCTACAATGAGCAGTTCTTC	CASRLGNTGDSYNEQFF
TRBJ2-2	.	TRBV11-2	.	TGTGCCAGCAGCTTTCGTAGCGTGTCCGGGGAGCTGTTTTTT	CASSFRSVSGELFF
TRBJ2-7	.	TRBV20-1	TRBD1	TGCAGTGCTAGGACAGGGCAAGAGCAGTACTTC	CSARTGQEQYF
TRBJ1-5	.	TRBV28	.	TGTGCCAGCAGTTTTGGCCAGCCCCAGCATTTT	CASSFGQPQHF
TRBJ2-1	.	TRBV9	TRBD2	TGTGCCAGCAGCCCTGGGACTAGCAGACCCTCCTACAATGAGCAGTTCTTC	CASSPGTSRPSYNEQFF
TRBJ1-5	.	TRBV19	.	TGTGCCAGTAGTCCACGACGGGGGGCTTATCAGCCCCAGCATTTT	CASSPRRGAYQPQHF
TRBJ1-2	.	TRBV6-4	.	TGTGCCAGCAGTGACTCGACATCTGGCTACACCTTC	CASSDSTSGYTF
TRBJ1-2	.	TRBV7-6	TRBD1	TGTGCCAGCAGCTTCGCAGGGGGCTATGGCTACACCTTC	CASSFAGGYGYTF
TRBJ2-1	.	TRBV2	TRBD2	TGTGCCAGCAGTCGGTCGGGACTAGCGGGAGTAAATGAGCAGTTCTTC	CASSRSGLAGVNEQFF
TRBJ2-7	.	TRBV11-2	.	TGTGCCAGCAGCCCCGACGGGCAGGGTGGCTTCGAGCAGTACTTC	CASSPDGQGGFEQYF
TRBJ2-1	.	TRBV11-2	.	TGTGCCAGCAGCTTAGATCTGTTCTCCTACAATGAGCAGTTCTTC	CASSLDLFSYNEQFF
TRBJ2-2	.	TRBV11-2	.	TGTGCCAGCAGCTTATATCTGGAGACCGACACCGGGGAGCTGTTTTTT	CASSLYLETDTGELFF
TRBJ1-5	.	TRBV27	TRBD1	TGTGCCAGCAGTTTATCGGGACAGGGGATGGTTCCAGGCAATCAGCCCCAGCATTTT	CASSLSGQGMVPGNQPQHF
TRBJ2-7	.	TRBV9	TRBD2	TGTGCCAGCAGCGTCGGAGCGGGGGGCTACGAGCAGTACTTC	CASSVGAGGYEQYF
TRBJ2-7	.	TRBV6-6	.	TGTGCCAGCAGTTACTCGCTTGTTGCGGACGAGCAGTACTTC	CASSYSLVADEQYF
TRBJ1-4	.	TRBV6-1	TRBD1	TGTGCCAGCAGGGGGGACAGTCCAACTAATGAAAAACTGTTTTTT	CASRGDSPTNEKLFF
TRBJ2-2	once	TRBV6-4	.	TGTGCCAGCAGTTATCAGACAGGCACCGGGGAGCTGTTTTTT	CASSYQTGTGELFF
TRBJ2-1	.	TRBV6-6	TRBD2	TGTGCCAGCAGTTTCAGCGGGGGGAACGTTAATGAGCAGTTCTTC	CASSFSGGNVNEQFF
TRBJ2-3	once	TRBV9	TRBD1	TGTGCCAGCAGCGCCCAGGGACAGGGGTATGATACGCAGTATTTT	CASSAQGQGYDTQYF
TRBJ2-5	.	TRBV7-2	.	TGTGCCAGCAGCTTAGGTCTCGGGGGTGTGGAGACCCAGTACTTC	CASSLGLGGVETQYF
TRBJ1-6	.	TRBV28	.	TGTGCCACCTTGGCGGGGAGCTCCTATAATTCACCCCTCCACTTT	CATLAGSSYNSPLHF
TRBJ2-7	once	TRBV18	TRBD1	TGTGCCAGCTCACCAGGGGACAGGACCTACGAGCAGTACTTC	CASSPGDRTYEQYF
TRBJ1-6	.	TRBV10-2	TRBD1	TGCGCCAGCAGTGACCTACAGGGGGGAAATTCACCCCTCCACTTT	CASSDLQGGNSPLHF
TRBJ1-2	.	TRBV5-8	.	TGTGCCAGCAGCCCGATTAGTTATGGCTACACCTTC	CASSPISYGYTF
TRBJ1-1	.	TRBV5-1	.	TGCGCCAGCAGCTTGGAGGGCAGGGCCTTGGAGGCTTTCTTT	CASSLEGRALEAFF
TRBJ1-6	.	TRBV5-6	.	TGTGCCAGCAGCCTCCCAGACAGGTCACCCCTCCACTTT	CASSLPDRSPLHF
TRBJ2-5	.	TRBV7-8	TRBD1	TGTGCCAGCAGCTTAGGGACAGGGGGCGAGACCCAGTACTTC	CASSLGTGGETQYF
TRBJ1-2	.	TRBV7-9	TRBD1	TGTGCCAGCAGCTTATCTCGGACAGGGTATATGGATACCTTC	CASSLSRTGYMDTF
TRBJ2-3	.	TRBV6-6	.	TGTGCCCTCGCCCAGGGGGATACGCAGTATTTT	CALAQGDTQYF
TRBJ2-5	.	TRBV18	TRBD2	TGTGCCAGCTCACCACCTTTTGGCGGGGGAAAAGAGACCCAGTACTTC	CASSPPFGGGKETQYF
TRBJ1-1	.	TRBV11-2	.	TGTGCCAGCAGCTTAGATCTGTTCACTGAAGCTTTCTTT	CASSLDLFTEAFF
TRBJ2-7	.	TRBV6-1	TRBD2	TGTGCCAGCAGTGAAGCCGGGACTAGCTCCTACGAGCAGTACTTC	CASSEAGTSSYEQYF
TRBJ2-5	.	TRBV5-1	TRBD1	TGCGCCAGCAGTTCACAGGGGGCGAAGGAGACCCAGTACTTC	CASSSQGAKETQYF
TRBJ1-2	.	TRBV5-1	TRBD1	TGCGCCAGCAGCTCATCGGCGGGACAGGGGGGGTATGGCTACACCTTC	CASSSSAGQGGYGYTF
TRBJ2-7	once	TRBV7-9	.	TGTGCCAGCAGCACTTACGAGCTGCAGTACTTC	CASSTYELQYF
TRBJ1-1	.	TRBV28	.	TGTGCCAGCAGCACACAGGTAACGAACACTGAAGCTTTCTTT	CASSTQVTNTEAFF
TRBJ2-7	.	TRBV27	TRBD2	TGTGCCAGCACGGGGGGGTACGAGCAGTACTTC	CASTGGYEQYF
TRBJ2-7	.	TRBV9	TRBD2	TGTGCCAGCAGCTTCGGACTAGCGGCCCCCCTCGGGCAGTACTTC	CASSFGLAAPLGQYF
TRBJ2-2	.	TRBV4-1	TRBD2	TGCGCCAGCAGCGCCCGGACTAGCGGGAGCGGGGCCGGGGAGCTGTTTTTT	CASSARTSGSGAGELFF
TRBJ1-1	.	TRBV11-2	.	TGTGCCAGCAGCTTCGGGGGGAACACTGAAGCTTTCTTT	CASSFGGNTEAFF
TRBJ2-7	once	TRBV2	TRBD2	TGTGCCAGCAGGCTGACTAGCGGGTATTCCTACGAGCAGTACTTC	CASRLTSGYSYEQYF
TRBJ1-2	.	TRBV28	.	TGTGCCAGCAATCAACCCGACGGGAGTGGCTACACCTTC	CASNQPDGSGYTF
TRBJ1-1	.	TRBV6-6	.	TGTGCCAGCAGCGTGACAGACTTGGGGAACACTGAAGCTTTCTTT	CASSVTDLGNTEAFF
TRBJ2-1	.	TRBV28	TRBD2	TGTGCCAGCAATAAAGTGGCCGCGGGGGTCGAGCAGTTCTTC	CASNKVAAGVEQFF
TRBJ2-7	.	TRBV10-3	.	TGTGCCATCAGTGAGTCCCTCTTGCGGGGCCCCTACGAGCAGTACTTC	CAISESLLRGPYEQYF